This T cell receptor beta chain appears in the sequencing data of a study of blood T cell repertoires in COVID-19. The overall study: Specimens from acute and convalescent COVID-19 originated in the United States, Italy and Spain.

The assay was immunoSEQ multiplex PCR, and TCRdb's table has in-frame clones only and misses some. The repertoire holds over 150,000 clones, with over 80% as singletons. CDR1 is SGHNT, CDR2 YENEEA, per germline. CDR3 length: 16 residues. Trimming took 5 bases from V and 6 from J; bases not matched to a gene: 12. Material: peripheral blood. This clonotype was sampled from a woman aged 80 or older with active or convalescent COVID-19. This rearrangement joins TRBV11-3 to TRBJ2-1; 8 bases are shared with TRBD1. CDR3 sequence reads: CASSPIMGTGINEQFF. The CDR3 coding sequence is TGTGCCAGCAGCCCCATAATGGGGACAGGCATCAATGAGCAGTTCTTC.